The clone carrying this T cell receptor beta chain was counted a few times. Its specificity is unknown. The data were obtained in a study of T cell repertoires in cytomegalovirus infection. Whole-study context: CMV infection together with matching HLA type was indicated by public TCR beta signatures.

One entry per CDR3 protein results from TCRdb running MiXCR on the reads. Among 150,000 to 200,000 distinct CDR3 sequences listed, around 15% were seen once. Regarding the study as a whole: Predominance within the ex vivo response was attributable to HLA-C-restricted CMV-specific TCR beta clonotypes. Frequencies of public TCR beta families were cumulated, and this identified carriers of CMV plus the relevant HLA.

Germline CDR1 and CDR2: LGHDT and YNNKEL (reference sequence). V was pared by 4 bases and J by 7 bases, with 28 bases between. The CDR3 runs to 18 residues. The V gene is TRBV3-1, the J gene TRBJ2-5; D is possibly TRBD2 (7 bases). Material for sequencing was PBMCs. This TCR was recovered from a human donor in good health (CMV status not recorded). Some clones in this sample may be carry-over from other donors' samples. The CDR3 DNA reads as TGTGCCAGCAGCCCCTCCGGAACTACGCGGGGGCCCCCGGGGACCCAGTACTTC. Its protein product is CASSPSGTTRGPPGTQYF.